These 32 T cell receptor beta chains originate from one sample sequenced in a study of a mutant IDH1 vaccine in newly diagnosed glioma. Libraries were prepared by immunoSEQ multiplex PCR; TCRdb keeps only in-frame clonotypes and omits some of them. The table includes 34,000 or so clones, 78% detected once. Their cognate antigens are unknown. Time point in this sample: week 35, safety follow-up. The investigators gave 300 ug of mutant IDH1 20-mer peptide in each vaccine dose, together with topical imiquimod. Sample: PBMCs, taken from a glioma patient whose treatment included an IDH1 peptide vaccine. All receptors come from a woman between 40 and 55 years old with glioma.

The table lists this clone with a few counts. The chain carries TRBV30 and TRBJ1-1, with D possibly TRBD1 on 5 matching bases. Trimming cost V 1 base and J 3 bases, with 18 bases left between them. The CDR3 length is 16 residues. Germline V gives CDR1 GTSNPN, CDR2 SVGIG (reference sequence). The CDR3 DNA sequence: TGTGCCTGGAGTGCTGGATTTCAGGGTGGGGACACTGAAGCTTTCTTT. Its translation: CAWSAGFQGGDTEAFF.

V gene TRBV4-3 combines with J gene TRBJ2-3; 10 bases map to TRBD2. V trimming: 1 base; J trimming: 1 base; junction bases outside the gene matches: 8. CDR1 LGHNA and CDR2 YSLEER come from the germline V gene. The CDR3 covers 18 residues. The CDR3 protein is CASSQAPPGTSGTDTQYF. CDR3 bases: TGCGCCAGCAGCCAAGCGCCCCCCGGGACTAGCGGCACAGATACGCAGTATTTT.

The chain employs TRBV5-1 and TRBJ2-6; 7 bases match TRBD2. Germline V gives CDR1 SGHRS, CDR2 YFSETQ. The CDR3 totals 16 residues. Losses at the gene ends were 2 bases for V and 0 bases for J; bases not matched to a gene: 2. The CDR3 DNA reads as TGCGCCAGCAGCTTACGCGGGAGCTCTGGGGCCAACGTCCTGACTTTC. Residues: CASSLRGSSGANVLTF.

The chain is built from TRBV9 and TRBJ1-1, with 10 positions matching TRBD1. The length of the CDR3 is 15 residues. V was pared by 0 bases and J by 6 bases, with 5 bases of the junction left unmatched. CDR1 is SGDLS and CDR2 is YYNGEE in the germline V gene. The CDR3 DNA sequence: TGTGCCAGCAGCGTAGCTTTGACAGGGGGCCCTGAAGCTTTCTTT. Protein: CASSVALTGGPEAFF.

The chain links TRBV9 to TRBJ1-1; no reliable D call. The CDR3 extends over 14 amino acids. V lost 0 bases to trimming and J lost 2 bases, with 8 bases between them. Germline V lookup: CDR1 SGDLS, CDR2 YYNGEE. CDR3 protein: CASSVDDPNTEAFF. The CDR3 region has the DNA TGTGCCAGCAGCGTAGACGACCCTAACACTGAAGCTTTCTTT. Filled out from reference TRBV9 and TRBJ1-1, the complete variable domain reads DSGVTQTPKHLITATGQRVTLRCSPRSGDLSVYWYQQSLDQGLQFLIQYYNGEERAKGNILERFSAQQFPDLHSELNLSSLELGDSALYFCASSVDDPNTEAFFGQGTRLTVV.

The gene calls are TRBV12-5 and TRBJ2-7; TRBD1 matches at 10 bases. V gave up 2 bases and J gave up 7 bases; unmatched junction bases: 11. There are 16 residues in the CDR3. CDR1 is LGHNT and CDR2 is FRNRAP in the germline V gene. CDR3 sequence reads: CASGLRAGTGVGEQYF. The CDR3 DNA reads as TGTGCTAGTGGTTTGAGGGCCGGGACAGGGGTGGGGGAGCAGTACTTC.

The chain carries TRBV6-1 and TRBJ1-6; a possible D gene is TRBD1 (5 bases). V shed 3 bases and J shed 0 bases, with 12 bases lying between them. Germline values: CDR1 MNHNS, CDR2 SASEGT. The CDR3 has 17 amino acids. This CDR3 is CASSEGGLFSYNSPLHF. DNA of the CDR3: TGTGCCAGCAGTGAGGGGGGTCTTTTCTCCTATAATTCACCCCTCCACTTT.

The CDR3 bases are TGTGCCAGCAGCCGAACTAGTCCTAGCACAGATACGCAGTATTTT. This codes for CASSRTSPSTDTQYF. The rearrangement joins TRBV7-9 to TRBJ2-3; D possibly corresponds to TRBD2 (5 bases). Looked up from germline, CDR1 is SEHNR and CDR2 is FQNEAQ (reference sequence). CDR3 length equals 15 residues. Between the trimmed V and J ends, which lost 5 bases and 0 bases, there was a span of 12 bases.

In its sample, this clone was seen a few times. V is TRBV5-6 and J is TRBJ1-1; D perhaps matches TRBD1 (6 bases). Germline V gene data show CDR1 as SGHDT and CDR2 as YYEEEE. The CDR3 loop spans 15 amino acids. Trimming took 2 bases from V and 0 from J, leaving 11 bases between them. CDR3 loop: CASSFGGGLNTEAFF. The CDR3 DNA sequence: TGTGCCAGCAGCTTTGGCGGGGGCCTGAACACTGAAGCTTTCTTT.

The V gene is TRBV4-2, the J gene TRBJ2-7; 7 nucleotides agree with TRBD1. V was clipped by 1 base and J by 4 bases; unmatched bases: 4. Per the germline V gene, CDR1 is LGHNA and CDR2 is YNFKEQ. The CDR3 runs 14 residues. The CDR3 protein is CASSQAGTEYEQYF. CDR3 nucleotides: TGTGCCAGCAGCCAAGCCGGGACAGAGTACGAGCAGTACTTC.

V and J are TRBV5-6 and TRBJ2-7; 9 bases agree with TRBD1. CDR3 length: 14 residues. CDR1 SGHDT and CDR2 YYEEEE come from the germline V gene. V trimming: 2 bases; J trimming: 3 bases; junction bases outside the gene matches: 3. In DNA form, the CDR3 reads TGTGCCAGCAGCTTCGGGACAGGGTTCTACGAGCAGTACTTC. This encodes CASSFGTGFYEQYF.

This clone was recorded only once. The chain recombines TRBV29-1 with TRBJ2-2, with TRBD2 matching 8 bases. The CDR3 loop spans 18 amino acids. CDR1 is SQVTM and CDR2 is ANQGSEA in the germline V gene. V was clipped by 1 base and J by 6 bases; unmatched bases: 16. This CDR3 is CSVEARVPGLVWAGELFF. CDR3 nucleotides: TGCAGCGTTGAAGCTAGGGTCCCGGGACTAGTTTGGGCCGGGGAGCTGTTTTTT.

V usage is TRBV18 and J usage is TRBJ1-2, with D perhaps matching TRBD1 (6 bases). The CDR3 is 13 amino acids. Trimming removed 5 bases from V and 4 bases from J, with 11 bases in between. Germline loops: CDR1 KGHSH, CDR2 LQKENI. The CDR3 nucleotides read TGTGCCAGCTCAGGACAGTCGGGCTATGGCTACACCTTC. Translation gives CASSGQSGYGYTF.

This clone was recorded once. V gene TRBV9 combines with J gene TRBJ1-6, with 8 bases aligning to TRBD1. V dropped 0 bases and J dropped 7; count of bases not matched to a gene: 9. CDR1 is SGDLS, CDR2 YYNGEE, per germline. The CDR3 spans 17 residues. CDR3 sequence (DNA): TGTGCCAGCAGCGTAGGAGACAGGGGATGGGGCAATTCACCCCTCCACTTT. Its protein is CASSVGDRGWGNSPLHF.

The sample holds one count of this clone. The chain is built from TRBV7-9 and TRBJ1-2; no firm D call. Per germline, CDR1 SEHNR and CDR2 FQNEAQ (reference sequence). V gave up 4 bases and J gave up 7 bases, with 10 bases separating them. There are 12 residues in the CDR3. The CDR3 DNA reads TGTGCCAGCAGCTCTCATGTCACTGGCTACACCTTC. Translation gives CASSSHVTGYTF.

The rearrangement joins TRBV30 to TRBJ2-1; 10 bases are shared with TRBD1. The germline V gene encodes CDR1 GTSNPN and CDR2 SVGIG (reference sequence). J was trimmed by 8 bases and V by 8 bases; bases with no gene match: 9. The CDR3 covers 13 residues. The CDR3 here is CARAGQGLHEQFF. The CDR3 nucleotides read TGTGCCAGGGCGGGACAGGGGCTGCATGAGCAGTTCTTC.

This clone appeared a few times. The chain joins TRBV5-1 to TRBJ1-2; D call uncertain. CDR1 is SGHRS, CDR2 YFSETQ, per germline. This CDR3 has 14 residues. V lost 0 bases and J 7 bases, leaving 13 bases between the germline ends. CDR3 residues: CASSLDSGLPGYTF. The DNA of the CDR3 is TGCGCCAGCAGCTTGGATTCCGGCCTCCCTGGCTACACCTTC.

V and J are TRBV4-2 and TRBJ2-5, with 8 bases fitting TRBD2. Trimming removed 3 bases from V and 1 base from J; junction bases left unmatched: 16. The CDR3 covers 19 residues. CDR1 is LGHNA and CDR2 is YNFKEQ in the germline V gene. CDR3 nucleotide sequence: TGTGCCAGCAGCCAGGGGGGAGATTCAGCGGGGGCCCTCCAAGAGACCCAGTACTTC. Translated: CASSQGGDSAGALQETQYF.

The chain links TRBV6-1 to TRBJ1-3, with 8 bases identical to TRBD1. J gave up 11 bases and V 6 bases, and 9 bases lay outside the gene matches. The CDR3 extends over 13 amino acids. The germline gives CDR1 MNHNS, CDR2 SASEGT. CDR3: CASREDRVKPIYF. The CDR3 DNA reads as TGTGCCAGCAGGGAGGACAGGGTGAAGCCCATATATTTT.

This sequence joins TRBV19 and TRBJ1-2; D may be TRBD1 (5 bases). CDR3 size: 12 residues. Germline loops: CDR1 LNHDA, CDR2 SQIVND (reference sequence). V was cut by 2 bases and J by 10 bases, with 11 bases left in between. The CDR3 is CASSISARDYTF. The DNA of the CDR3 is TGTGCCAGTAGTATATCAGCCAGGGACTACACCTTC.

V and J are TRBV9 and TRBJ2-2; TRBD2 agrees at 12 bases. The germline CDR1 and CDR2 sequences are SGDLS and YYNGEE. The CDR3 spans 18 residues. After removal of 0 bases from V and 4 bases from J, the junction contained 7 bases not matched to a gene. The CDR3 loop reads CASSVAHLAGGRTGELFF. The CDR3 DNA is TGTGCCAGCAGCGTAGCCCACCTAGCGGGGGGGCGCACCGGGGAGCTGTTTTTT.

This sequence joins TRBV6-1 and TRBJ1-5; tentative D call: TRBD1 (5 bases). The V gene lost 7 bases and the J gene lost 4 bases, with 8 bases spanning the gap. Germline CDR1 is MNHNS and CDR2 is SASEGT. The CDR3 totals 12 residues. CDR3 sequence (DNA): TGTGCCAGCATGGGGCGGAATCAGCCCCAGCATTTT. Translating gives CASMGRNQPQHF.

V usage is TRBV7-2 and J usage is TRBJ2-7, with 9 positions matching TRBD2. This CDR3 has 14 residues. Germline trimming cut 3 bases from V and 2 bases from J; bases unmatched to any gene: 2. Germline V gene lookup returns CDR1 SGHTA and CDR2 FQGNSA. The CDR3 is CASSLGLAPYEQYF. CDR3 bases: TGTGCCAGCAGCTTGGGACTAGCCCCCTACGAGCAGTACTTC.

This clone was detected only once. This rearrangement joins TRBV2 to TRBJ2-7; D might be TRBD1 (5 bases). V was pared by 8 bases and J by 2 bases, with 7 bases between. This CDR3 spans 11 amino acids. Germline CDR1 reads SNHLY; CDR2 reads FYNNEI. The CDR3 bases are TGTGCCAGCGACAGAGCCTACGAGCAGTACTTC. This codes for CASDRAYEQYF.

DNA of the CDR3: TGTGCCATCAGTGAGTCGAATCCTCTGGGGTGGGGCAGAGCTTTCTTT. Its translation is CAISESNPLGWGRAFF. The chain carries TRBV10-3 and TRBJ1-1; tentative D call: TRBD1 (5 bases). The CDR3 runs 16 residues. Germline values: CDR1 ENHRY, CDR2 SYGVKD. V lost 0 bases and J 10 bases, leaving 21 bases between the germline ends.

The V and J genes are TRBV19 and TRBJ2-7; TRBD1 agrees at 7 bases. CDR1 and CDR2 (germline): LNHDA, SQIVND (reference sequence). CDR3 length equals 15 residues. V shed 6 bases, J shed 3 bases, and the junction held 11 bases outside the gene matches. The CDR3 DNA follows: TGTGCCAGTAGCTCGCCGGGACAGTCGGTCTACGAGCAGTACTTC. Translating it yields CASSSPGQSVYEQYF.

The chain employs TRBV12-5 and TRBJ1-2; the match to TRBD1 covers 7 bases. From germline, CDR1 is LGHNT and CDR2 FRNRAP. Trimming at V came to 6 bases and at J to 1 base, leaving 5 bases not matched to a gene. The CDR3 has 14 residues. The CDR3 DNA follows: TGTGCTAGTGGACCAGACAGGGTTAACTATGGCTACACCTTC. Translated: CASGPDRVNYGYTF.

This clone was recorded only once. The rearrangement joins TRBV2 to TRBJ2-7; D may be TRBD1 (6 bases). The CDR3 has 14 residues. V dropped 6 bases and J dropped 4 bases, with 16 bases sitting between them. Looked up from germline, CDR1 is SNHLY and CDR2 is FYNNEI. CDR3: CASREDQGFYEQYF. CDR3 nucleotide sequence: TGTGCCAGCAGGGAGGACCAGGGGTTTTACGAGCAGTACTTC. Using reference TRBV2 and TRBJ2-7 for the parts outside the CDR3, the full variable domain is EPEVTQTPSHQVTQMGQEVILRCVPISNHLYFYWYRQILGQKVEFLVSFYNNEISEKSEIFDDQFSVERPDGSNFTLKIRSTKLEDSAMYFCASREDQGFYEQYFGPGTRLTVT.

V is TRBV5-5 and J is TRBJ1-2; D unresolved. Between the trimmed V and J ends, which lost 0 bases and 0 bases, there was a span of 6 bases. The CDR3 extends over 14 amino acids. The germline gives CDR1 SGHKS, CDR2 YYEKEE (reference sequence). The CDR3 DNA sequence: TGTGCCAGCAGCTTGGACCAGTCTAACTATGGCTACACCTTC. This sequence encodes CASSLDQSNYGYTF.

CDR3 sequence (DNA): TGTGCCAGCGAGGGGTGGGGAGGGACAGATACGCAGTATTTT. Translation: CASEGWGGTDTQYF. The chain joins TRBV2 to TRBJ2-3; TRBD2 aligns across 7 bases. Germline-derived CDR1 and CDR2 are SNHLY and FYNNEI. J was trimmed by 3 bases and V by 8 bases; bases with no gene match: 8. The CDR3 loop spans 14 amino acids.

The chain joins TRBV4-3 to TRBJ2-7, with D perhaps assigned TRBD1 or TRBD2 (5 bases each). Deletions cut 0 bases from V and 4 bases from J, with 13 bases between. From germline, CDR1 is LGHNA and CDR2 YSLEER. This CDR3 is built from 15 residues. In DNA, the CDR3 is TGCGCCAGCAGCCAAGATTCGGGGACGACTTACGAGCAGTACTTC. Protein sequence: CASSQDSGTTYEQYF.

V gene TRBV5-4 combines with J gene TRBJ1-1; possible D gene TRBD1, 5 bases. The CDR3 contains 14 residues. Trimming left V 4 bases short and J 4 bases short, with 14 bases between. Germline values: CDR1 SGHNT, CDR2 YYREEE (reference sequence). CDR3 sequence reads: CASSLNQGVTEAFF. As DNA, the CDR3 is TGTGCCAGCAGCCTGAACCAGGGAGTCACTGAAGCTTTCTTT.